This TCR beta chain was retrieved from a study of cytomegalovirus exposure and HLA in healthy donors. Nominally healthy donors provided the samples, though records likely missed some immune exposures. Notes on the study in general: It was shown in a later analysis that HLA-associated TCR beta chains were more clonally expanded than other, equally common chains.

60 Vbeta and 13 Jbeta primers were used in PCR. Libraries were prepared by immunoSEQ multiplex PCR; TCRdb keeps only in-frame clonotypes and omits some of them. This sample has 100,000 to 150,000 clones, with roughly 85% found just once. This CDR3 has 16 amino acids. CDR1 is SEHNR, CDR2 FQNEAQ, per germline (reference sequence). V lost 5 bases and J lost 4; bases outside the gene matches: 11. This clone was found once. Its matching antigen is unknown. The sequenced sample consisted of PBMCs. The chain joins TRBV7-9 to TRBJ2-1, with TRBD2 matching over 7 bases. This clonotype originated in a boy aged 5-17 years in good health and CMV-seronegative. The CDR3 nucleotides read TGTGCCAGCAGCGAACGACTAGCCACGGGGTACAATGAGCAGTTCTTC. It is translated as CASSERLATGYNEQFF.